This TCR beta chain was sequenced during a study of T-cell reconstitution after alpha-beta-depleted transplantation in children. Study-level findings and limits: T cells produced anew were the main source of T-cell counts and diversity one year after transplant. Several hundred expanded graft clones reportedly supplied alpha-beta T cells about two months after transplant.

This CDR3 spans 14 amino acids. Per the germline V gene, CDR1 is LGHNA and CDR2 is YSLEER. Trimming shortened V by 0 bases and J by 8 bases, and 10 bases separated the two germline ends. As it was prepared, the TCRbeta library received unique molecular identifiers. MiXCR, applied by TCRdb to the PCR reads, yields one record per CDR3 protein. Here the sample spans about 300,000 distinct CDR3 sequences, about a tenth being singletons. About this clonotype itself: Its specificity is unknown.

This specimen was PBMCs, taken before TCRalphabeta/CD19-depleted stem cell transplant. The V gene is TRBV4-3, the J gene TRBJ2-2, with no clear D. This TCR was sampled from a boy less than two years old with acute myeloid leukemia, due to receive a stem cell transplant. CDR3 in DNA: TGCGCCAGCAGCCAAGATTCCCGTATGGGGGAGCTGTTTTTT. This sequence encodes CASSQDSRMGELFF.